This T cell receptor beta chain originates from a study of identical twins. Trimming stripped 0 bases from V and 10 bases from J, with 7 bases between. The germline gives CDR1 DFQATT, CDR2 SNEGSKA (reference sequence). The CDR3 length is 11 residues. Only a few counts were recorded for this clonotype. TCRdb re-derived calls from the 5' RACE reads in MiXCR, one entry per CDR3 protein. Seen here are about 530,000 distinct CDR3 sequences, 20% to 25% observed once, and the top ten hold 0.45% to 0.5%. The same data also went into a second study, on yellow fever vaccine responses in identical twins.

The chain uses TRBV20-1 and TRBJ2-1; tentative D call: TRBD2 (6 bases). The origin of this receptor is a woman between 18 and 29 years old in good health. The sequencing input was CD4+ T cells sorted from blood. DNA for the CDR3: TGCAGTGCTAGAGATCTAGCGGAGCAGTTCTTC. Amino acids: CSARDLAEQFF.